Each of the 3 T cell receptor beta chains below was sequenced from the same sample in a study of blood T cell repertoires in COVID-19. The method was immunoSEQ multiplex PCR; TCRdb's version includes in-frame clones alone and lacks a portion of them. The data hold under 300,000 clones, with about nine tenths observed a single time. Source material: peripheral blood. The receptor set was obtained from a woman aged 25 to 39 with active or convalescent COVID-19.

The chain couples TRBV27 to TRBJ1-6, with 10 bases that match TRBD1. After removal of 5 bases from V and 6 bases from J, the junction contained 7 bases not matched to a gene. In germline, CDR1 is MNHEY, CDR2 SMNVEV (reference sequence). This CDR3 is built from 16 residues. The DNA of the CDR3 is TGTGCCAGCAGTGCGACAGGGGGCCTTTCTAATTCACCCCTCCACTTT. Protein sequence: CASSATGGLSNSPLHF.

The chain links TRBV6-6 to TRBJ2-5; TRBD2 matches 9 bases. The CDR3 is made up of 14 amino acids. Germline trimming cut 5 bases from V and 5 bases from J; bases unmatched to any gene: 6. Germline CDR1 and CDR2: MNHNY and SVGAGI (reference sequence). DNA of the CDR3: TGTGCCAGCAGTCCGGGACTAGCTTATGAGACCCAGTACTTC. Amino acid sequence: CASSPGLAYETQYF.

CDR3 bases: TGTGCCAGCAGTGAATCCGCCCGGGTCTGGTCAGGCTACACCTTC. Translating gives CASSESARVWSGYTF. This chain links TRBV6-1 with TRBJ1-2; D remains unclear. Germline assignment: CDR1 MNHNS and CDR2 SASEGT. There are 15 residues in the CDR3. The germline V and J ends were trimmed by 2 bases and 8 bases, with 18 bases remaining between them.